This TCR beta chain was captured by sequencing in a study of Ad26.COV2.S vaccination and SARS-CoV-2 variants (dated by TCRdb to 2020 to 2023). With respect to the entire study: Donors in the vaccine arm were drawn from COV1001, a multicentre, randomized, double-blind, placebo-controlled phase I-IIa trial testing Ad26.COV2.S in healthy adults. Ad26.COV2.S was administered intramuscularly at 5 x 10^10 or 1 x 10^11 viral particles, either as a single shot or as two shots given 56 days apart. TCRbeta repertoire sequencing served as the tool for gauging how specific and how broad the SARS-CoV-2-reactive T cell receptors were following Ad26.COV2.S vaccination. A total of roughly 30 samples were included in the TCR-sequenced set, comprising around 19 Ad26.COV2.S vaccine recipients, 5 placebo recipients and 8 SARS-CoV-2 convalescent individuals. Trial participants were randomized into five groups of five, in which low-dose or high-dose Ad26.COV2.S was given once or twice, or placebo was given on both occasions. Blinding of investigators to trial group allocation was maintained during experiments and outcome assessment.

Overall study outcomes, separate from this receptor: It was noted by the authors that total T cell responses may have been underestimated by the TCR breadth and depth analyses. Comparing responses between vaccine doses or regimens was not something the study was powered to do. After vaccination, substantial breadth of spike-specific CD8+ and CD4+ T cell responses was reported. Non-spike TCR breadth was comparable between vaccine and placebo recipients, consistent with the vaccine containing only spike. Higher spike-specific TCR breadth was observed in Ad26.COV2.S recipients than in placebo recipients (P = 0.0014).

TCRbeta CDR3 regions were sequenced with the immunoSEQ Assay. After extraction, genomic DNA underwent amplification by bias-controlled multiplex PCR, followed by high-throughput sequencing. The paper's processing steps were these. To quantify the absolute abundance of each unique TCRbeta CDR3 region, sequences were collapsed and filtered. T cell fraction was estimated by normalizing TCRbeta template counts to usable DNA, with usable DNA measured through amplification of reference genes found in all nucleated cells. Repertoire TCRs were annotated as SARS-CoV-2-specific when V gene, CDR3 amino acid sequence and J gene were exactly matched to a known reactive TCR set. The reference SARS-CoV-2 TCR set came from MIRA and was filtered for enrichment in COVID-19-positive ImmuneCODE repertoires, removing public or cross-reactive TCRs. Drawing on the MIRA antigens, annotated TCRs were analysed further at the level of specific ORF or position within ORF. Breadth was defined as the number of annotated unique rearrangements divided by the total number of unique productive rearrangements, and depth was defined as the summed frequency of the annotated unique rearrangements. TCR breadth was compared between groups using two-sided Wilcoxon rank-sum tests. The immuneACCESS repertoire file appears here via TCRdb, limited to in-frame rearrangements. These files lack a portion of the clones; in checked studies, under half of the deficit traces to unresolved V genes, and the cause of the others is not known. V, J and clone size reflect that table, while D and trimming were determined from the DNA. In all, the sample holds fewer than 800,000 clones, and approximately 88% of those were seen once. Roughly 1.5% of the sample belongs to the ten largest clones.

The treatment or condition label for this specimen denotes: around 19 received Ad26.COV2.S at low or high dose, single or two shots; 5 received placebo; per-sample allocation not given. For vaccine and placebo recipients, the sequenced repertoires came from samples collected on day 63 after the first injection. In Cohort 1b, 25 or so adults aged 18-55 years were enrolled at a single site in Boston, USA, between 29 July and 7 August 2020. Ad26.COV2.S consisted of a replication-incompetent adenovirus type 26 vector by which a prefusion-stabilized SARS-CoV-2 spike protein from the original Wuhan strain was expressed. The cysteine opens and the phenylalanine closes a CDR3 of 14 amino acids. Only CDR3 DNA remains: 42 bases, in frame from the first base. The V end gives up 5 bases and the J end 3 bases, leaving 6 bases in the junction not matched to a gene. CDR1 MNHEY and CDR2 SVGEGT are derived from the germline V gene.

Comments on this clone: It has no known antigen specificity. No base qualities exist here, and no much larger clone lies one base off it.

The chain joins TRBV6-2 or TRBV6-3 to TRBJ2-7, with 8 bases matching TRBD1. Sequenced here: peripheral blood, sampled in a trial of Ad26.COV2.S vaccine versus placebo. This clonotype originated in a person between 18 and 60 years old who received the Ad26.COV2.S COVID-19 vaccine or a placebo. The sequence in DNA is TGTGCCAGCAGTCCCAGGGGGCTTCGCTACGAGCAGTACTTC. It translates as CASSPRGLRYEQYF.